The 31 T cell receptor beta chains below were found in one sample sequenced in a study of T cells in localized non-small cell lung cancer. Some clones are missing from TCRdb's copy, which holds only in-frame ones; the method was immunoSEQ multiplex PCR. The sample has tens of thousands of clones, around nine tenths seen once. Sample: peripheral blood, taken before any cancer treatment. These receptors were collected from a woman aged 40-70 years with stage I lung adenocarcinoma.

Note on this clone: The junction and the germline gene differ at one end; a read error may be behind it. The J gene is TRBJ1-6, the V gene TRBV28; perhaps TRBD1 as D (5 bases). This CDR3 region has 12 residues. The germline V gene has CDR1 MDHEN and CDR2 SYDVKM. The CDR3 loop reads CAGGGYNSPLHF. CDR3 nucleotides: TGCGCCGGTGGGGGCTATAATTCACCCCTCCACTTT.

This chain links TRBV5-1 with TRBJ2-7; D remains ambiguous. The CDR3 totals 12 residues. Germline V gives CDR1 SGHRS, CDR2 YFSETQ. The V end lost 2 bases, the J end lost 6 bases, and 9 bases lay between the germline ends. CDR3: CASSFFSGEQYF. In nucleotides, the CDR3 is TGCGCCAGCAGCTTTTTTTCCGGCGAGCAGTACTTC.

V is TRBV5-1 and J is TRBJ2-5, with D uncertain. Germline V gene lookup returns CDR1 SGHRS and CDR2 YFSETQ. V was trimmed by 6 bases and J by 2 bases, leaving 11 bases between them. The CDR3 is made up of 13 amino acids. The DNA of the CDR3 is TGCGCCAGCACCCGAAGTAAACAAGAGACCCAGTACTTC. Its protein product is CASTRSKQETQYF.

This chain connects TRBV5-1 to TRBJ2-5; D may be TRBD1 or TRBD2 (6 bases each). Germline CDR1 is SGHRS and CDR2 is YFSETQ. This CDR3 is built from 14 residues. Trimming took off 0 bases at V and 1 base at J, with 7 bases between the two ends. The CDR3 is CASSLGGAQETQYF. For the CDR3, the DNA is TGCGCCAGCAGCTTGGGGGGGGCCCAAGAGACCCAGTACTTC.

The rearrangement links TRBV19 to TRBJ1-1, with 7 nucleotides matching TRBD1. The junction had 4 bases not matched to a gene; V was cut back by 5 bases and J by 1 base. CDR1 and CDR2 (germline): LNHDA, SQIVND (reference sequence). The CDR3 runs to 14 residues. The CDR3 is CASSVGQWNTEAFF. The CDR3 bases are TGTGCCAGTAGTGTGGGACAGTGGAACACTGAAGCTTTCTTT.

J is TRBJ1-2 and V is TRBV6-5; perhaps TRBD1 as D (6 bases). There are 11 residues in the CDR3. Germline loops: CDR1 MNHEY, CDR2 SVGAGI. Deletions cut 6 bases from V and 8 bases from J, with 10 bases between. The CDR3 protein is CASRFTGGYTF. The DNA for the CDR3 is TGTGCCAGCAGGTTTACAGGGGGCTACACCTTC.

DNA of the CDR3: TGCAGCGTTGACAGGGGCTACGAGCAGTACTTC. This encodes CSVDRGYEQYF. This rearrangement joins TRBV29-1 to TRBJ2-7, with D maybe TRBD1 (6 bases). The germline V gene has CDR1 SQVTM and CDR2 ANQGSEA. Trimming cost V 3 bases and J 3 bases, with 6 bases left between them. CDR3 length: 11 amino acids.

This chain links TRBV6-5 with TRBJ1-4; TRBD1 is a possible D gene (6 bases). V was cut by 6 bases and J by 8 bases, with 13 bases left in between. The CDR3 extends over 13 amino acids. Germline loops: CDR1 MNHEY, CDR2 SVGAGI. CDR3 in amino acids: CASRVGGGEKLFF. The CDR3 coding sequence is TGTGCCAGCAGGGTAGGGGGAGGGGAAAAACTGTTTTTT.

This clone is a singleton in its sample. The chain uses TRBV11-2 and TRBJ2-7, with D tentatively TRBD2 (6 bases). The length of the CDR3 is 16 residues. V shed 2 bases and J shed 2 bases, with 16 bases lying between them. The germline gives CDR1 SGHAT, CDR2 FQNNGV. Written as DNA, the CDR3 is TGTGCCAGCAGCTTACTTGCGGGACGGAACACCTACGAGCAGTACTTC. Translated, it gives CASSLLAGRNTYEQYF.

The V call is TRBV5-4, the J call TRBJ2-3, with D hard to call. V was cut by 0 bases and J by 2 bases, with 13 bases left in between. The germline V gene has CDR1 SGHNT and CDR2 YYREEE (reference sequence). The CDR3 length is 16 residues. The chain's CDR3 is CASSLGGGVITDTQYF. For the CDR3, the DNA is TGTGCCAGCAGCTTGGGAGGCGGCGTAATCACAGATACGCAGTATTTT.

V and J are TRBV28 and TRBJ2-7; the match to TRBD1 covers 7 bases. CDR1 is MDHEN and CDR2 is SYDVKM in the germline V gene. The CDR3 totals 12 residues. With V trimmed by 5 bases and J by 5 bases, 3 bases remained unmatched. The CDR3 reads CASSTGVNEQYF. The CDR3 DNA reads as TGTGCCAGCAGTACAGGGGTGAACGAGCAGTACTTC.

The V and J genes are TRBV7-8 and TRBJ1-5; D not resolved. Germline V gene lookup returns CDR1 SGHVS and CDR2 FQNEAQ. The CDR3 contains 12 residues. The V end was cut by 3 bases, the J end by 5 bases, with 5 bases between. The CDR3 DNA reads TGTGCCAGCAGCTTCGCTCATCAGCCCCAGCATTTT. Translated: CASSFAHQPQHF.

This chain links TRBV7-2 with TRBJ2-1; 7 bases line up with TRBD2. The V gene's germline CDR1 is SGHTA and CDR2 FQGNSA. V lost 5 bases, J lost 9 bases, and 7 bases stayed unmatched. This CDR3 is 13 amino acids long. CDR3 amino acids: CASSDRLASEQFF. CDR3 DNA: TGTGCCAGCAGCGACCGACTAGCCTCTGAGCAGTTCTTC.

The rearrangement joins TRBV6-5 to TRBJ2-1; the D gene is possibly TRBD1 (5 bases). The CDR3 loop spans 12 amino acids. Looked up from germline, CDR1 is MNHEY and CDR2 is SVGAGI. V lost 5 bases and J lost 6, with 8 bases in between. The CDR3 DNA reads TGTGCCAGCAGTGGGGCCGGCAATGAGCAGTTCTTC. Protein: CASSGAGNEQFF.

V gene TRBV30 combines with J gene TRBJ2-5, with TRBD2 identical over 7 bases. The germline V gene has CDR1 GTSNPN and CDR2 SVGIG (reference sequence). The CDR3 contains 13 residues. Trimming at V came to 0 bases and at J to 9 bases, leaving 7 bases not matched to a gene. CDR3 in DNA: TGTGCCTGGAGTGTAGTGCAAGGGAGGGCCCAGTACTTC. Its protein product is CAWSVVQGRAQYF.

The rearrangement uses TRBV5-3 and TRBJ2-1, with TRBD1 matching 11 bases. TRBV5-3 is given ORF status, its function remaining uncertain. The CDR3 length is 17 residues. Unmatched junction bases numbered 13, after V lost 5 bases and J lost 6 bases. The CDR3 here is CARRYPPGQGGINEQFF. CDR3 nucleotides: TGTGCCAGAAGGTATCCCCCGGGACAGGGGGGTATCAATGAGCAGTTCTTC.

V and J are TRBV2 and TRBJ1-2; D remains ambiguous. CDR3 length equals 10 residues. With 8 bases removed from V and 8 bases from J, the gap between germline ends came to 9 bases. The V gene's germline CDR1 is SNHLY and CDR2 FYNNEI. In DNA form, the CDR3 reads TGTGCCAGCGGACTGGGCGGCTACACCTTC. Translation gives CASGLGGYTF.

A single count supports this clone. This chain uses TRBV6-5 with TRBJ1-3; D perhaps matches TRBD1 (6 bases). This CDR3 has 15 amino acids. CDR1 is MNHEY and CDR2 is SVGAGI in the germline V gene. V lost 4 bases and J 4 bases, leaving 14 bases between the germline ends. The CDR3 sequence is CASSLHRTAGNTIYF. CDR3 nucleotide sequence: TGTGCCAGCAGTTTACACCGGACAGCCGGAAACACCATATATTTT.

The J gene is TRBJ1-1, the V gene TRBV5-5; D not certain. This CDR3 spans 14 amino acids. Germline V CDR1 and CDR2: SGHKS, YYEKEE (reference sequence). V was trimmed by 0 bases and J by 2 bases, leaving 8 bases between them. This CDR3 is CASSLDVHNTEAFF. The CDR3, as DNA: TGTGCCAGCAGCTTGGATGTCCATAACACTGAAGCTTTCTTT.

This chain uses TRBV7-9 with TRBJ2-4; D remains unclear. CDR1 is SEHNR and CDR2 is FQNEAQ in the germline V gene (reference sequence). CDR3 length: 14 amino acids. Trimming stripped 0 bases from V and 0 bases from J, with 3 bases between. CDR3 bases: TGTGCCAGCAGCTTAGCAATAGCCAAAAACATTCAGTACTTC. Translating gives CASSLAIAKNIQYF.

The rearrangement uses TRBV28 and TRBJ1-1; D gene ambiguous. Trimming removed 4 bases from V and 6 bases from J, with 9 bases in between. Germline V CDR1 and CDR2: MDHEN, SYDVKM. The length of the CDR3 is 12 residues. Here the CDR3 DNA reads TGTGCCAGCAGTTCCCTCGCCTCTGAAGCTTTCTTT. Its translation is CASSSLASEAFF.

V usage is TRBV27 and J usage is TRBJ1-2; a weak D match, TRBD1 (5 bases). CDR1 is MNHEY, CDR2 SMNVEV, per germline (reference sequence). Trimming took off 8 bases at V and 3 bases at J, with 22 bases between the two ends. CDR3 size: 16 residues. The DNA of the CDR3 is TGTGCCAGCCGTCGGGGTTCCCCCTCAGGGCACTATGGCTACACCTTC. This encodes CASRRGSPSGHYGYTF.

This chain uses TRBV28 with TRBJ1-1; 8 bases are shared with TRBD1. J lost 10 bases, V lost 5 bases, and 15 bases had no gene match. Looked up from germline, CDR1 is MDHEN and CDR2 is SYDVKM. There are 15 residues in the CDR3. CDR3 DNA: TGTGCCAGCAGTGGCGCGACCGCAGGGGGCAGCGGAGCTTTCTTT. Translated: CASSGATAGGSGAFF.

The genes are TRBV28 and TRBJ1-4; no clear D. CDR3 size: 12 residues. The germline V gene has CDR1 MDHEN and CDR2 SYDVKM. Trimming cost V 6 bases and J 3 bases, with 5 bases left between them. In nucleotides, the CDR3 is TGTGCCAGCAGACAGCCTAATGAAAAACTGTTTTTT. Protein product: CASRQPNEKLFF.

The CDR3: CASSSGGSGVNEQFF. The CDR3, as DNA: TGTGCCAGCTCAAGCGGGGGTAGCGGGGTAAATGAGCAGTTCTTC. The V gene is TRBV5-4, the J gene TRBJ2-1, with 8 bases aligning to TRBD2. CDR3 length: 15 residues. The V segment lost 7 bases and the J segment 7 bases; nucleotides outside the gene matches: 13. Germline V CDR1 and CDR2: SGHNT, YYREEE (reference sequence).

This clone was seen more than once but under ten times. The chain is built from TRBV11-2 and TRBJ2-5; D is tentatively TRBD1 or TRBD2 (5 bases each). The CDR3 contains 15 residues. Germline V gives CDR1 SGHAT, CDR2 FQNNGV. The V gene lost 2 bases and the J gene lost 4 bases, with 14 bases spanning the gap. The CDR3 DNA is TGTGCCAGCAGCTTACTTAAGTCGGGGCGAGAGACCCAGTACTTC. It is translated as CASSLLKSGRETQYF.

The chain carries TRBV5-1 and TRBJ2-3; TRBD2 matches 11 bases. The germline gives CDR1 SGHRS, CDR2 YFSETQ. V trimming: 5 bases; J trimming: 1 base; junction bases outside the gene matches: 9. The CDR3 extends over 17 amino acids. The CDR3 loop reads CASSQTSLAGGTDTQYF. Written as DNA, the CDR3 is TGCGCCAGCAGTCAAACCTCACTAGCGGGGGGCACAGATACGCAGTATTTT.

V is TRBV11-2 and J is TRBJ1-4; 7 nucleotides match TRBD1. After removal of 1 base from V and 0 bases from J, the junction contained 5 bases not matched to a gene. The germline V gene encodes CDR1 SGHAT and CDR2 FQNNGV. The CDR3 runs 17 residues. The DNA of the CDR3 is TGTGCCAGCAGCTTAGTCGGGACAGTTGCAACTAATGAAAAACTGTTTTTT. Translating it yields CASSLVGTVATNEKLFF.

The genes are TRBV2 and TRBJ2-7; no clear D gene. Germline CDR1 reads SNHLY; CDR2 reads FYNNEI. This CDR3 comprises 10 residues. Trimming took 8 bases from V and 3 from J, leaving 5 bases between them. The CDR3 sequence: CASANYEQYF. In DNA, the CDR3 is TGTGCCAGCGCCAACTACGAGCAGTACTTC.

The J gene is TRBJ2-2, the V gene TRBV6-5; D uncertain. Germline CDR1 MNHEY, CDR2 SVGAGI. The CDR3 consists of 15 residues. V shed 0 bases and J shed 1 base, with 6 bases lying between them. The CDR3 region is CASSYSTGNTGELFF. The CDR3 bases are TGTGCCAGCAGTTACTCGACCGGGAACACCGGGGAGCTGTTTTTT.

The gene calls are TRBV27 and TRBJ1-2, with 8 nucleotides matching TRBD1. V dropped 8 bases and J dropped 3; count of bases not matched to a gene: 20. Germline V gives CDR1 MNHEY, CDR2 SMNVEV (reference sequence). This CDR3 region has 18 residues. The CDR3: CASLRTGTGRQGYYGYTF. CDR3 coding DNA: TGTGCCAGCCTAAGAACCGGGACAGGCCGACAGGGCTACTATGGCTACACCTTC.